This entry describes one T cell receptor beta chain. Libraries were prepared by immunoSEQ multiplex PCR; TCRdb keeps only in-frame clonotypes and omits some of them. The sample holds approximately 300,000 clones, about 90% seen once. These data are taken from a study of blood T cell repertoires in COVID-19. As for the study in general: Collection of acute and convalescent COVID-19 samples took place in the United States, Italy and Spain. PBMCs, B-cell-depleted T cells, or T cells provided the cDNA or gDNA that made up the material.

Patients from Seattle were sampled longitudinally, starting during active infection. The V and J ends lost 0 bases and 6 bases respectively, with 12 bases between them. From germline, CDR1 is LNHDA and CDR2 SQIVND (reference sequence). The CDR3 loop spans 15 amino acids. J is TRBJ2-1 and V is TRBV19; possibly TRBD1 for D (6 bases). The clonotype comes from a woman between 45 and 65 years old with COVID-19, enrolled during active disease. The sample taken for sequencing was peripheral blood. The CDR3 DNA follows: TGTGCCAGTAGTATAGACAGGGGCCTTCTCAATGAGCAGTTCTTC. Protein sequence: CASSIDRGLLNEQFF.